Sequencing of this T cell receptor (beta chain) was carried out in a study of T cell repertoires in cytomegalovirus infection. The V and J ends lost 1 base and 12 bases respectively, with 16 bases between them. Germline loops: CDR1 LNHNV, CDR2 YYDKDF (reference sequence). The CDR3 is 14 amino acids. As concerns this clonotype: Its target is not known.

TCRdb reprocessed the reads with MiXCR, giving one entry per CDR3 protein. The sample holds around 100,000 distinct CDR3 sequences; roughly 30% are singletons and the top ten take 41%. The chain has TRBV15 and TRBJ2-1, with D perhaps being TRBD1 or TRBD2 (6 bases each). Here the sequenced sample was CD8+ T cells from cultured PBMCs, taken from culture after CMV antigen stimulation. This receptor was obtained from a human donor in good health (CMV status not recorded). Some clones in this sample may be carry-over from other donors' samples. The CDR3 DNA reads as TGTGCCACCAGCAGAGGGGAGGCAGGCAGGGGGCAGTTCTTC. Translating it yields CATSRGEAGRGQFF. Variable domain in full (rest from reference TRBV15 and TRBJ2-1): DAMVIQNPRYQVTQFGKPVTLSCSQTLNHNVMYWYQQKSSQAPKLLFHYYDKDFNNEADTPDNFQSRRPNTSFCFLDIRSPGLGDTAMYLCATSRGEAGRGQFFGPGTRLTVL.